This T cell receptor (beta chain) derives from a study of OX40 agonist ivuxolimab in advanced cancers. Study summary: Those enrolled were 82.7% male, with a mean age of about 66 years and ages from roughly 20 to 90.

This clone was recorded once. Some clones are missing from TCRdb's copy, which holds only in-frame ones; the method was immunoSEQ multiplex PCR. Among tens of thousands of clones listed, roughly nine tenths were seen once. The CDR3 covers 14 residues. V dropped 5 bases and J dropped 8; count of bases not matched to a gene: 6. Germline V gene sequence: CDR1 SNHLY, CDR2 FYNNEI. The chain uses TRBV2 and TRBJ1-4; TRBD1 matches at 9 bases. The receptor was derived from an adult with an advanced solid tumor such as melanoma, head and neck, liver or kidney cancer. The sample here was CD4+ or CD8+ T cells sorted from blood, taken in a trial of the OX40 agonist ivuxolimab. The CDR3 DNA is TGTGCCAGCAGTCCTGGGACAGGGCACGAAAAACTGTTTTTT. Translated, it gives CASSPGTGHEKLFF.